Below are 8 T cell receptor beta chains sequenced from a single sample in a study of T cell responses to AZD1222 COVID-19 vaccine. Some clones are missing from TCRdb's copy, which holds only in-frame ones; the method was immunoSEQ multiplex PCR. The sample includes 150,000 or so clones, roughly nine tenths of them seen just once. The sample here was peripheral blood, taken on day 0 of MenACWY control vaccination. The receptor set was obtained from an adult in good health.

The CDR3 region is CASSHRAGPKGTEAFF. CDR3 nucleotides: TGTGCCAGCAGCCATCGAGCAGGGCCGAAGGGCACTGAAGCTTTCTTT. The chain couples TRBV14 to TRBJ1-1; maybe TRBD1 (5 bases). The CDR3 is 16 amino acids. The V end lost 3 bases, the J end lost 4 bases, and 18 bases lay between the germline ends. Germline values: CDR1 SGHDN, CDR2 FVKESK.

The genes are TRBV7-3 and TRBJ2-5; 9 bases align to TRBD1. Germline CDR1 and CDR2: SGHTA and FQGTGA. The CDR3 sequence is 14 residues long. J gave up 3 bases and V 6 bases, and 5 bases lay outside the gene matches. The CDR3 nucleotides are TGTGCCAGCAGGCAAACAGGGGGCGAAGAGACCCAGTACTTC. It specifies CASRQTGGEETQYF.

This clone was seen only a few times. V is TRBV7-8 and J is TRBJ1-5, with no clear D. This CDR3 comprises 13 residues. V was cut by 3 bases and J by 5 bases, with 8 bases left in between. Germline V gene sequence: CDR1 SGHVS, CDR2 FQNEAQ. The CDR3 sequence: CASSLVADQPQHF. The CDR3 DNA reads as TGTGCCAGCAGCTTGGTCGCCGATCAGCCCCAGCATTTT.

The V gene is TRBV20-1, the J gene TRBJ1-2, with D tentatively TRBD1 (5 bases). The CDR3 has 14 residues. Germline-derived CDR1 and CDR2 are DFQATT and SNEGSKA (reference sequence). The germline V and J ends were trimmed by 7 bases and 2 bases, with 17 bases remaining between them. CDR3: CSGSSVRENYGYTF. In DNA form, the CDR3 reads TGCAGTGGTAGTTCCGTCAGGGAGAACTATGGCTACACCTTC.

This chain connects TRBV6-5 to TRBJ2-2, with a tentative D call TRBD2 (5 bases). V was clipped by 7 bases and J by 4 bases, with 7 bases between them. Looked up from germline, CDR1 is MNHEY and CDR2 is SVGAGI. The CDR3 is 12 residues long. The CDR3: CASTGLTGELFF. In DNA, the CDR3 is TGTGCCAGCACCGGACTCACCGGGGAGCTGTTTTTT.

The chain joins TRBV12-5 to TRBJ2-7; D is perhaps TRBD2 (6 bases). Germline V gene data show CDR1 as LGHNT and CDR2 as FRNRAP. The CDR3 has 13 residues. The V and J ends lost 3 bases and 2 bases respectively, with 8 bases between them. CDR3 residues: CASGFGGTYEQYF. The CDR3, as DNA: TGTGCTAGTGGTTTTGGGGGGACCTACGAGCAGTACTTC.

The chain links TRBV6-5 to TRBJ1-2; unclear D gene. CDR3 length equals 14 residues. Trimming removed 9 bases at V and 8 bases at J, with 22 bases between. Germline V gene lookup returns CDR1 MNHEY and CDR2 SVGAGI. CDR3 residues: CASQKRSGFGGYTF. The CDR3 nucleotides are TGTGCCAGTCAAAAGAGGTCCGGGTTTGGGGGCTACACCTTC.

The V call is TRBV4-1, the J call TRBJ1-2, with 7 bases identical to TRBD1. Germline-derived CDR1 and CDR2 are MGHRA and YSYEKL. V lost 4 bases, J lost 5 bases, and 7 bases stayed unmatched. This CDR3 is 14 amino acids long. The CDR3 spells CASSPETGRYGYTF. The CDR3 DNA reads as TGCGCCAGCAGCCCGGAGACAGGGAGGTATGGCTACACCTTC.